This T cell receptor (beta chain) was captured by sequencing in a study of T cell responses to AZD1222 COVID-19 vaccine. The CDR3 contains 13 residues. V shed 2 bases and J shed 4 bases, with 7 bases lying between them. Germline V gives CDR1 KGHDR, CDR2 SFDVKD. This clone was counted between two and nine times. Some clones are missing from TCRdb's copy, which holds only in-frame ones; the method was immunoSEQ multiplex PCR. The sample comprises tens of thousands of clones, roughly 89% of which are singletons, and about 9.3% rests with the top ten. This clonotype was obtained from an adult who received the AZD1222 COVID-19 vaccine. The rearrangement uses TRBV24-1 and TRBJ2-5; D gene unclear. The starting material was peripheral blood, obtained 28 days after the second AZD1222 dose. The CDR3 sequence is CATSDYGVETQYF. CDR3 DNA: TGTGCCACCAGTGATTATGGGGTAGAGACCCAGTACTTC.